A selection of T cell receptor beta chains follows, all from one sample in a study of T cell responses to AZD1222 COVID-19 vaccine. The table came from immunoSEQ multiplex PCR; TCRdb's copy has only in-frame clones and leaves some out. The sample yields around 160,000 clones, about 93% seen once. Source: peripheral blood, taken on day 0 of AZD1222 vaccination. The receptors come from an adult in good health. The CDR3 runs from the conserved cysteine through the conserved F or W. The order of the fields is V gene, clone size, J gene, D gene, CDR3 protein, CDR3 DNA. D genes are given only for firm matches. Rows may omit the clone size; those that give it use once, few, many or a size class.

>TRBV4-1|.|TRBJ2-5|.
CASSSNLLDLEALETQYF
TGCGCCAGCAGCTCAAACCTACTCGATTTAGAGGCTCTAGAGACCCAGTACTTC
>TRBV5-1|.|TRBJ2-2|.
CASTSSGELFF
TGCGCCAGCACCTCGTCCGGGGAGCTGTTTTTT
>TRBV19|.|TRBJ2-7|.
CASSIEGRSYEQYF
TGTGCCAGTAGTATTGAAGGGAGGTCCTACGAGCAGTACTTC
>TRBV2|.|TRBJ1-5|.
CASGGRADPNQPQHF
TGTGCCAGCGGGGGAAGGGCAGACCCCAATCAGCCCCAGCATTTT
>TRBV19|.|TRBJ1-2|.
CASSIRQALYGYTF
TGTGCCAGTAGTATCCGACAGGCCCTCTATGGCTACACCTTC
>TRBV15|.|TRBJ2-1|TRBD2
CATSRNSPLSGSQNNEQFF
TGTGCCACCAGCAGAAACTCCCCCCTTAGCGGGAGTCAGAACAATGAGCAGTTCTTC
>TRBV11-1|.|TRBJ1-3|.
CASSSHSGALGNTIYF
TGTGCCAGCAGTTCGCACTCGGGGGCGCTTGGAAACACCATATATTTT
>TRBV6-5|.|TRBJ1-2|.
CASRQVGAYGYTF
TGTGCCAGCCGGCAGGTCGGGGCCTATGGCTACACCTTC
>TRBV27|.|TRBJ2-7|.
CASSSDIGYEQYF
TGTGCCAGCAGTTCCGACATAGGCTACGAGCAGTACTTC
>TRBV2|.|TRBJ1-1|.
CASSGGRANTEAFF
TGTGCCAGCAGTGGAGGCAGAGCGAACACTGAAGCTTTCTTT
>TRBV18|.|TRBJ2-2|TRBD1
CASSPGQGNTGELFF
TGTGCCAGCTCACCGGGACAGGGTAACACCGGGGAGCTGTTTTTT
>TRBV18|.|TRBJ2-7|.
CASSPGQGRVEQYF
TGTGCCAGCTCACCAGGGCAGGGTAGGGTGGAGCAGTACTTC
>TRBV6-5|.|TRBJ1-5|.
CASSQGVHQPQHF
TGTGCCAGCAGTCAGGGTGTCCATCAGCCCCAGCATTTT
>TRBV7-2|.|TRBJ1-1|.
CASSLQTGHTEAFF
TGTGCCAGCAGCTTACAAACAGGACACACTGAAGCTTTCTTT
>TRBV3-1/TRBV3-2|.|TRBJ2-3|.
CASSPQLLSVTDTQYF
TGTGCCAGCAGCCCTCAGCTACTATCTGTCACAGATACGCAGTATTTT
>TRBV15|.|TRBJ1-1|TRBD1
CATSVRDRYEAFF
TGTGCCACCAGCGTCCGGGACAGATATGAAGCTTTCTTT
>TRBV6-5|once|TRBJ2-7|.
CASSYFGDRGAEQYF
TGTGCCAGCAGTTACTTTGGAGACAGAGGGGCCGAGCAGTACTTC
>TRBV15|.|TRBJ1-4|TRBD1
CATSGRQGKLFF
TGTGCCACCAGCGGTCGACAGGGAAAACTGTTTTTT
>TRBV5-1|.|TRBJ1-2|.
CASSLGGANYGYTF
TGCGCCAGCAGCTTGGGCGGTGCCAACTATGGCTACACCTTC
>TRBV19|.|TRBJ1-1|.
CATRGPNTEAFF
TGTGCCACCAGGGGCCCGAACACTGAAGCTTTCTTT
>TRBV9|.|TRBJ1-3|.
CASSVLPDRSGNTIYF
TGTGCCAGCAGCGTACTTCCCGACAGGTCTGGAAACACCATATATTTT
>TRBV5-1|.|TRBJ2-5|TRBD2
CASSLAPAGAQETQYF
TGCGCCAGCAGCTTGGCCCCAGCGGGAGCACAAGAGACCCAGTACTTC
>TRBV5-5|.|TRBJ2-7|.
CASSPGTGNEQYF
TGTGCCAGCAGCCCCGGAACGGGGAACGAGCAGTACTTC
>TRBV23-1|.|TRBJ1-5|.
CASSQSRVMNQPQHF
TGCGCCAGCAGTCAATCGCGGGTTATGAATCAGCCCCAGCATTTT
>TRBV4-1|.|TRBJ1-1|.
CASSQPRIGVAFF
TGCGCCAGCAGCCAACCCAGGATTGGGGTAGCTTTCTTT
>TRBV19|.|TRBJ1-2|TRBD1
CASTQTGENYGYTF
TGTGCCAGTACACAGACAGGGGAAAACTATGGCTACACCTTC
>TRBV5-1|.|TRBJ1-3|.
CASSPDFGNTIYF
TGCGCCAGTTCCCCGGATTTTGGAAACACCATATATTTT
>TRBV19|few|TRBJ1-2|TRBD1
CASSSTRDRANYGYTF
TGTGCCAGTAGTAGCACGCGGGACAGAGCTAACTATGGCTACACCTTC
>TRBV15|.|TRBJ2-1|.
CATSRDAGEQFF
TGTGCCACCAGCAGAGATGCGGGTGAGCAGTTCTTC